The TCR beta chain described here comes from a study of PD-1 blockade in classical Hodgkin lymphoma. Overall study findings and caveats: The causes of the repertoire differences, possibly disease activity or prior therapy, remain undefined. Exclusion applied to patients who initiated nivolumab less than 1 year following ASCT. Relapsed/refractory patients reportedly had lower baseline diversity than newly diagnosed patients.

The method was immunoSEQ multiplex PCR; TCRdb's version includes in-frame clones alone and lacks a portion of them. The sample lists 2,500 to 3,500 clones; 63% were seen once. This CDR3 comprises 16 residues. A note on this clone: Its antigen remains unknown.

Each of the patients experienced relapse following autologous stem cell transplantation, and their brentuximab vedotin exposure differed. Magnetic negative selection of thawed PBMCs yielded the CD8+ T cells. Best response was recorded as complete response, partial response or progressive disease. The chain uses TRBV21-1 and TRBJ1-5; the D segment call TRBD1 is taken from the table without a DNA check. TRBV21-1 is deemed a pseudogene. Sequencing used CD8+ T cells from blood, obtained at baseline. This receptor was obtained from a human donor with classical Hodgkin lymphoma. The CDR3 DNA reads TGTGCCAGCAGCAAAGAACCCCTGGACAGGTATCAGCCCCAGCATTTT. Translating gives CASSKEPLDRYQPQHF.